The following is a T cell receptor beta chain sequence with its context. Its antigen specificity is not known. Base qualities are not at hand, and no much larger clone is one base apart. As encoded in the germline V gene, CDR1 is MNHEY while CDR2 is SVGAGI. The CDR3 holds 16 amino acids from the cysteine to the phenylalanine. Of all the DNA, just the CDR3 is kept, 48 bases in frame from base 1. V drops 0 bases and J drops 1 base, leaving 9 bases in between. This entry comes from a study of blood T cell repertoires in COVID-19 (TCRdb year 2020). Some background on the complete study: Samples covering the acute and convalescent phases of COVID-19 were provided by collaborators in the United States, Italy and Spain. The prospective study material was composed of cDNA or gDNA derived from T cells, B-cell-depleted T cells, or PBMCs. The samples were drawn from two sources: the first 160 participants of the ongoing ImmuneRACE study, and 1,254 subjects contributed by 6 global collaborators. Deeply sampled blood TCRbeta repertoires from subjects exposed to, actively infected with, or recovered from COVID-19 were included in the dataset. Nearly every sample came with metadata listing a de-identified subject ID, COVID-19 status, age in years and sex. The repertoires were released in a freely available public database meant as a resource for research on the immune response to SARS-CoV-2. HLA class I and class II types, where available, came from metadata supplied by the sample provider rather than from assay-based typing.

TCRbeta CDR3 regions were amplified from genomic DNA by means of the immunoSEQ Assay, a bias-controlled multiplex PCR. Per the authors' processing: The number of nucleated cells in each sample was estimated from the amplification of reference gene primers within the assay. Sequence reads were collapsed and filtered to measure the absolute abundance of every unique TCRbeta CDR3 rearrangement. Productive Simpson clonality was computed per sample as the square root of Simpson's diversity index over productive rearrangements. TCRdb obtained this table from immuneACCESS and retained in-frame rearrangements with V and J assigned. These tables miss some clones; where compared with another copy, unresolved V genes account for less than half of the shortfall, and the remainder is unexplained. That table gives V, J and clone size, and the DNA gave D and trimming. This sample gives fewer than 500,000 clones in total; about 90% of them show up just once. 0.8% to 1% of the sample lies in the top ten.

Here is what the overall study found, with its caveats: The quantity of clinical and demographic metadata differed by source and by participant and was supplied without curation.

At one collaborating source in Seattle, patients were enrolled during active infection and were followed longitudinally through the course of disease. Collaborating institutions collected whole blood in K2EDTA tubes following their own protocols. For TCRbeta analysis, collaborators shipped samples as frozen whole blood, isolated PBMCs, or DNA extracted from either of those sample types. Source material: peripheral blood. This chain is built from TRBV6-5 and TRBJ2-2; perhaps TRBD2 is the D gene, with 5 bases matching. The sequence derives from a man younger than 35 with COVID-19, enrolled during active disease. The bases read TGTGCCAGCAGTTACTCTGGCGGGCTGAACACCGGGGAGCTGTTTTTT. Its protein is CASSYSGGLNTGELFF.